Presented here are 30 T cell receptor beta chains from one specimen sequenced in a study of T cell responses to AZD1222 COVID-19 vaccine (dated by TCRdb to the early 2020s). What this sample's time point label stands for: baseline before first vaccination. The label giving this sample's treatment or condition can be read as: meningococcal conjugate vaccine given as trial control. Libraries were made using the immunoSEQ multiplex PCR assay. TCRdb limited this immuneACCESS table to in-frame rearrangements with V and J called. A share of clones is missing; checked studies link under half to unresolved V genes, and the rest is unexplained. Across this sample there are 120,000 or so clones, with approximately 90% seen only once. The ten largest clones represent 11% of the sample. The sequenced sample was peripheral blood, obtained on day 0 of MenACWY control vaccination. The receptors shown here come from an adult in good health.

This sequence joins TRBV6-1 and TRBJ1-2; D remains ambiguous. With 1 base removed from V and 2 bases from J, the gap between germline ends came to 5 bases. CDR3 size: 13 residues. CDR1 and CDR2 (germline): MNHNS, SASEGT. The CDR3 sequence: CASSEGPNYGYTF. In nucleotides, the CDR3 is TGTGCCAGCAGTGAAGGGCCCAACTATGGCTACACCTTC.

The rearrangement uses TRBV5-1 and TRBJ2-5; 9 bases align to TRBD1. The junction had 8 bases not matched to a gene; V was cut back by 4 bases and J by 4 bases. Germline CDR1 is SGHRS and CDR2 is YFSETQ. The CDR3 is made up of 15 amino acids. The CDR3 coding sequence is TGCGCCAGCAGCCAAACAGGGGGCTCCGGAGAGACCCAGTACTTC. Its protein product is CASSQTGGSGETQYF.

CDR3 nucleotides: TGTGCCAGCAGCCGCCAAATGAACACTGAAGCTTTCTTT. It translates to CASSRQMNTEAFF. The gene calls are TRBV7-9 and TRBJ1-1, with unresolved D. The CDR3 covers 13 residues. Trimming pared 5 bases from V and 0 bases from J, leaving 7 bases between. The germline gives CDR1 SEHNR, CDR2 FQNEAQ (reference sequence). Full variable domain (outside the CDR3, taken from reference TRBV7-9 and TRBJ1-1): DTGVSQNPRHKITKRGQNVTFRCDPISEHNRLYWYRQTLGQGPEFLTYFQNEAQLEKSRLLSDRFSAERPKGSFSTLEIQRTEQGDSAMYLCASSRQMNTEAFFGQGTRLTVV.

The J gene is TRBJ1-6, the V gene TRBV9; 8 nucleotides match TRBD1. The CDR3 loop spans 21 amino acids. Looked up from germline, CDR1 is SGDLS and CDR2 is YYNGEE. V lost 4 bases and J lost 0; bases outside the gene matches: 18. CDR3 bases: TGTGCCAGCAGCCCACATCCCCCGGGACAGGTTATGAGCTCCTATAATTCACCCCTCCACTTT. It encodes CASSPHPPGQVMSSYNSPLHF.

The chain employs TRBV19 and TRBJ1-2, with TRBD1 matching 7 bases. Germline V gene sequence: CDR1 LNHDA, CDR2 SQIVND (reference sequence). V was clipped by 7 bases and J by 0 bases; unmatched bases: 2. The CDR3 sequence is 13 residues long. The CDR3 coding sequence is TGTGCCAGTAAGGACAGGACTAACTATGGCTACACCTTC. This gives the protein CASKDRTNYGYTF.

This chain uses TRBV24-1 with TRBJ2-5; D might be TRBD2 (7 bases). Per the germline V gene, CDR1 is KGHDR and CDR2 is SFDVKD. Trimming left V 8 bases short and J 5 bases short, with 8 bases between. This CDR3 spans 11 amino acids. The CDR3 region has the DNA TGTGCCACCAAGGGGGGGGAGACCCAGTACTTC. This sequence encodes CATKGGETQYF.

The chain carries TRBV10-3 and TRBJ1-6, with D hard to call. Trimming cost V 3 bases and J 0 bases, with 12 bases left between them. The CDR3 spans 17 residues. Germline loops: CDR1 ENHRY, CDR2 SYGVKD. The CDR3 is CAISESGPSSYNSPLHF. The CDR3 region has the DNA TGTGCCATCAGTGAATCCGGGCCGAGCTCCTATAATTCACCCCTCCACTTT.

This rearrangement joins TRBV11-2 to TRBJ2-1; the D is unclear. V lost 6 bases and J 0 bases, leaving 12 bases between the germline ends. Germline-derived CDR1 and CDR2 are SGHAT and FQNNGV. The length of the CDR3 is 15 residues. In DNA form, the CDR3 reads TGTGCCAGCAGAGTCGTTGTGAGCTCCTACAATGAGCAGTTCTTC. This translates into CASRVVVSSYNEQFF.

The chain has TRBV12-3 or TRBV12-4 and TRBJ1-4; 8 bases are shared with TRBD1. V dropped 10 bases and J dropped 7; count of bases not matched to a gene: 8. The length of the CDR3 is 13 residues. CDR3 bases: TGTGCCATTCGACAACAGGGGGGTGAAAAACTGTTTTTT. It specifies CAIRQQGGEKLFF.

In DNA, the CDR3 is TGTGCCAGCAGTCCCGGGACAGGGGGTTATGGCTACACCTTC. Translation: CASSPGTGGYGYTF. This chain joins TRBV6-5 and TRBJ1-2; TRBD1 matches 11 bases. The germline V gene has CDR1 MNHEY and CDR2 SVGAGI. The CDR3 is made up of 14 amino acids. J lost 5 bases, V lost 5 bases, and 4 bases had no gene match.

V and J are TRBV11-3 and TRBJ2-1; the match to TRBD2 covers 9 bases. V was pared by 2 bases and J by 4 bases, with 6 bases of the junction left unmatched. The germline gives CDR1 SGHNT, CDR2 YENEEA. CDR3 length: 16 amino acids. CDR3 nucleotides: TGTGCCAGCAGCTTACAAGCGGGAGGATCGTACAATGAGCAGTTCTTC. Its protein product is CASSLQAGGSYNEQFF. The variable domain in full, with the rest retrieved from reference TRBV11-3 and TRBJ2-1, is EAGVVQSPRYKIIEKKQPVAFWCNPISGHNTLYWYLQNLGQGPELLIRYENEEAVDDSQLPKDRFSAERLKGVDSTLKIQPAELGDSAVYLCASSLQAGGSYNEQFFGPGTRLTVL.

This chain uses TRBV10-3 with TRBJ1-6, with unresolved D. Germline lookup yields CDR1 ENHRY and CDR2 SYGVKD. The CDR3 spans 14 residues. Trimming shortened V by 1 base and J by 10 bases, and 11 bases separated the two germline ends. The DNA for the CDR3 is TGTGCCATCAGTGAGTGGATGGAAAAATCACCCCTCCACTTT. The encoded protein is CAISEWMEKSPLHF.

The rearrangement links TRBV13 to TRBJ2-7; 7 bases are shared with TRBD1. Germline CDR1 reads PRHDT; CDR2 reads FYEKMQ (reference sequence). Unmatched junction bases numbered 9, after V lost 0 bases and J lost 1 base. This CDR3 spans 17 amino acids. The CDR3 loop reads CASSLGLWQGQSYEQYF. The CDR3 DNA is TGTGCCAGCAGCTTAGGCCTCTGGCAGGGACAGTCCTACGAGCAGTACTTC. The complete variable domain, with remaining parts taken from reference TRBV13 and TRBJ2-7, reads AAGVIQSPRHLIKEKRETATLKCYPIPRHDTVYWYQQGPGQDPQFLISFYEKMQSDKGSIPDRFSAQQFSDYHSELNMSSLELGDSALYFCASSLGLWQGQSYEQYFGPGTRLTVT.

This clone has just a few counts. This sequence joins TRBV5-4 and TRBJ2-7, with TRBD2 matching over 8 bases. V trimming: 1 base; J trimming: 0 bases; junction bases outside the gene matches: 3. The CDR3 runs to 15 residues. Per the germline V gene, CDR1 is SGHNT and CDR2 is YYREEE (reference sequence). CDR3 sequence: CASSLSAGDSYEQYF. The CDR3 region has the DNA TGTGCCAGCAGCTTGTCAGCGGGGGACTCCTACGAGCAGTACTTC.

The chain links TRBV7-7 to TRBJ2-2; 8 bases map to TRBD1. The CDR3 spans 16 residues. V shed 3 bases, J shed 6 bases, and the junction held 9 bases outside the gene matches. From germline, CDR1 is SSHAT and CDR2 FNYEAQ (reference sequence). The CDR3 here is CASSLDRAAAAGELFF. The CDR3 DNA sequence: TGTGCCAGCAGCTTGGACAGGGCCGCCGCCGCCGGGGAGCTGTTTTTT.

This chain links TRBV6-4 with TRBJ2-2; D is uncertain. Trimming removed 3 bases at V and 1 base at J, with 3 bases between. Germline CDR1 MRHNA, CDR2 SNTAGT. CDR3 size: 13 residues. In DNA, the CDR3 is TGTGCCAGCAGTGAGGGGAACACCGGGGAGCTGTTTTTT. As protein: CASSEGNTGELFF.

V is TRBV13 and J is TRBJ2-5, with D perhaps matching TRBD1 or TRBD2 (6 bases each). The CDR3 is made up of 16 amino acids. The germline gives CDR1 PRHDT, CDR2 FYEKMQ (reference sequence). The V gene lost 2 bases and the J gene lost 2 bases, with 15 bases spanning the gap. The CDR3 DNA is TGTGCCAGCAGCTTAAGAGGAACGGGGGCTCAAGAGACCCAGTACTTC. This translates into CASSLRGTGAQETQYF.

J is TRBJ1-5 and V is TRBV7-8; TRBD1 aligns across 8 bases. The V segment lost 6 bases and the J segment 5 bases; nucleotides outside the gene matches: 9. The germline CDR1 and CDR2 sequences are SGHVS and FQNEAQ. CDR3 size: 15 residues. The CDR3 region has the DNA TGTGCCAGCAGTTTGGGTGGACAGGGCGATCAGCCCCAGCATTTT. Translated, it gives CASSLGGQGDQPQHF.

This chain connects TRBV6-2 or TRBV6-3 to TRBJ1-1, with a possible D match to TRBD1 (5 bases). Deletions cut 1 base from V and 4 bases from J, with 10 bases between. The length of the CDR3 is 14 residues. Germline loops: CDR1 MNHEY, CDR2 SVGEGT. In DNA, the CDR3 is TGTGCCAGCAGTTACTGGGGGGTGACCACTGAAGCTTTCTTT. This gives the protein CASSYWGVTTEAFF.

The chain is built from TRBV7-2 and TRBJ1-5, with D hard to call. This CDR3 has 14 residues. V lost 2 bases and J 5 bases, leaving 10 bases between the germline ends. Germline CDR1 and CDR2: SGHTA and FQGNSA. The CDR3 sequence: CASSLSGLDQPQHF. The CDR3 bases are TGTGCCAGCAGCTTATCCGGGTTGGATCAGCCCCAGCATTTT.

The chain carries TRBV27 and TRBJ2-1; TRBD2 might be the D (6 bases). V was cut by 4 bases and J by 5 bases, with 21 bases left in between. The CDR3 consists of 17 residues. Looked up from germline, CDR1 is MNHEY and CDR2 is SMNVEV (reference sequence). CDR3 sequence (DNA): TGTGCCAGCAGTTCCCGCTTTGGGGTAGCGGCGAACAATGAGCAGTTCTTC. Translation gives CASSSRFGVAANNEQFF.

The chain carries TRBV7-9 and TRBJ1-2; D uncertain. Germline assignment: CDR1 SEHNR and CDR2 FQNEAQ (reference sequence). CDR3 length: 12 residues. Trimming shortened V by 4 bases and J by 4 bases, and 7 bases separated the two germline ends. The CDR3 DNA is TGTGCCAGCAGCTCCCATGCCTATGGCTACACCTTC. Its translation is CASSSHAYGYTF. The entire variable domain, with the rest obtained from reference TRBV7-9 and TRBJ1-2, is as follows: DTGVSQNPRHKITKRGQNVTFRCDPISEHNRLYWYRQTLGQGPEFLTYFQNEAQLEKSRLLSDRFSAERPKGSFSTLEIQRTEQGDSAMYLCASSSHAYGYTFGSGTRLTVV.

This sequence joins TRBV12-3 or TRBV12-4 and TRBJ1-4; a possible D gene is TRBD1 (5 bases). Trimming removed 10 bases from V and 5 bases from J, with 14 bases in between. This CDR3 contains 13 residues. Written as DNA, the CDR3 is TGTGCCACCCTGACAGAGGAAAATGAAAAACTGTTTTTT. Its translation: CATLTEENEKLFF.

This clone appeared a few times. The rearrangement links TRBV5-4 to TRBJ1-5, with D unclear. Per germline, CDR1 SGHNT and CDR2 YYREEE (reference sequence). V was shortened by 4 bases and J by 0 bases, with 8 bases between the two germline ends. CDR3 length equals 14 residues. CDR3 DNA: TGTGCCAGCAGCCCAGACCCTAGCAATCAGCCCCAGCATTTT. Translating gives CASSPDPSNQPQHF.

The rearrangement uses TRBV11-2 and TRBJ2-1; TRBD2 aligns across 10 bases. The CDR3 runs to 18 residues. Germline V gene lookup returns CDR1 SGHAT and CDR2 FQNNGV. After removal of 1 base from V and 1 base from J, the junction contained 7 bases not matched to a gene. The CDR3 sequence: CASSLGASLAGSYNEQFF. CDR3 nucleotides: TGTGCCAGCAGCTTAGGGGCCTCACTAGCGGGATCCTACAATGAGCAGTTCTTC.

The CDR3 DNA reads TGTGCCAGCAGCCCGAGCTTTGAGCAGTACTTC. Amino acids: CASSPSFEQYF. The chain recombines TRBV7-2 with TRBJ2-7; unclear D gene. CDR1 and CDR2 (germline): SGHTA, FQGNSA. The V end was cut by 5 bases, the J end by 7 bases, with 9 bases between. The CDR3 has 11 residues.

CDR3 protein: CSASRQANYGYTF. CDR3 nucleotides: TGCAGTGCTAGTCGTCAAGCTAACTATGGCTACACCTTC. V is TRBV20-1 and J is TRBJ1-2, with no clear D. Per germline, CDR1 DFQATT and CDR2 SNEGSKA (reference sequence). V was pared by 3 bases and J by 0 bases, with 8 bases between. The CDR3 covers 13 residues.

J is TRBJ2-5 and V is TRBV27; D not certain. The CDR3 has 15 amino acids. Trimming took off 5 bases at V and 2 bases at J, with 15 bases between the two ends. Germline V gene data show CDR1 as MNHEY and CDR2 as SMNVEV (reference sequence). Written as DNA, the CDR3 is TGTGCCAGCAGTACCTCTTTCACGGAACAAGAGACCCAGTACTTC. The encoded protein is CASSTSFTEQETQYF.

The CDR3 coding sequence is TGTGCTAGTGGTCACAATCTACAAGCTTTCTTT. Its translation: CASGHNLQAFF. The chain couples TRBV12-5 to TRBJ1-1; D is unclear. The germline V gene has CDR1 LGHNT and CDR2 FRNRAP. Trimming took off 5 bases at V and 9 bases at J, with 10 bases between the two ends. The CDR3 has 11 residues.

The rearrangement links TRBV29-1 to TRBJ1-1; D is perhaps TRBD1 (5 bases). V was trimmed by 3 bases and J by 1 base, leaving 6 bases between them. This CDR3 comprises 12 residues. Germline CDR1 reads SQVTM; CDR2 reads ANQGSEA. DNA for the CDR3: TGCAGCGTTGAGGGGCCGAACACTGAAGCTTTCTTT. Amino acids: CSVEGPNTEAFF. Full variable domain (outside the CDR3, taken from reference TRBV29-1 and TRBJ1-1): SAVISQKPSRDICQRGTSLTIQCQVDSQVTMMFWYRQQPGQSLTLIATANQGSEATYESGFVIDKFPISRPNLTFSTLTVSNMSPEDSSIYLCSVEGPNTEAFFGQGTRLTVV.